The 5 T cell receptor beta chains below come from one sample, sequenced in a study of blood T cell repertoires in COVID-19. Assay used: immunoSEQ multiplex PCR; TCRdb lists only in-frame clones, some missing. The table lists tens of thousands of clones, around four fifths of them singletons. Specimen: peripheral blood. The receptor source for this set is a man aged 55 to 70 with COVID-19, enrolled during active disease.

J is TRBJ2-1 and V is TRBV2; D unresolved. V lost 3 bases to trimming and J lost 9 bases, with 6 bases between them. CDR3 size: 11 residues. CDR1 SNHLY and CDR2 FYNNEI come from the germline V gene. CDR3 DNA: TGTGCCAGCAGTGAGACTTTTGAGCAGTTCTTC. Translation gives CASSETFEQFF.

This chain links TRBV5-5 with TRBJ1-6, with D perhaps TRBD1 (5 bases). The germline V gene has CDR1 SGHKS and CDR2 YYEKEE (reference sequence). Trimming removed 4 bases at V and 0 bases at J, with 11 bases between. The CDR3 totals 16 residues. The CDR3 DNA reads TGTGCCAGCAGCGGGGACTTGAGCTCCTATAATTCACCCCTCCACTTT. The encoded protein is CASSGDLSSYNSPLHF.

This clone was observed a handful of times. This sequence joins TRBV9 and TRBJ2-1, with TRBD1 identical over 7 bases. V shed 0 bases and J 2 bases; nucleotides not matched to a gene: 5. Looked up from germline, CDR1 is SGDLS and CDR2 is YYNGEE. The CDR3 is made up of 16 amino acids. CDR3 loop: CASSVGGGVPYNEQFF. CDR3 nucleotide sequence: TGTGCCAGCAGCGTAGGAGGGGGCGTACCCTACAATGAGCAGTTCTTC.

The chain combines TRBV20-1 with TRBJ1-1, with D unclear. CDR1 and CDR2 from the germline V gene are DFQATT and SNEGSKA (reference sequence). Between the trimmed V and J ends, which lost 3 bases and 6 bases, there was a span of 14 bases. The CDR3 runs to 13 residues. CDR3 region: CSASGKSEAEAFF. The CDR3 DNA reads TGCAGTGCTAGTGGGAAGAGTGAGGCTGAAGCTTTCTTT.

As DNA, the CDR3 is TGCGCCAGCAGCTTCTGGGGGCTAGCTACCGGGGAGCTGTTTTTT. It translates to CASSFWGLATGELFF. The chain links TRBV5-1 to TRBJ2-2; D may be TRBD1 (6 bases). Germline V gene sequence: CDR1 SGHRS, CDR2 YFSETQ. The CDR3 is 15 amino acids. The V end lost 2 bases, the J end lost 5 bases, and 13 bases lay between the germline ends. Complete variable domain (other parts from reference TRBV5-1 and TRBJ2-2): KAGVTQTPRYLIKTRGQQVTLSCSPISGHRSVSWYQQTPGQGLQFLFEYFSETQRNKGNFPGRFSGRQFSNSRSEMNVSTLELGDSALYLCASSFWGLATGELFFGEGSRLTVL.